Reported below is one T cell receptor (beta chain). Its cognate antigen is unknown. V lost 0 bases and J 7 bases, leaving 16 bases between the germline ends. This CDR3 has 15 amino acids. Germline CDR1 reads SGHNT; CDR2 reads YYREEE (reference sequence). This specimen comes from a study of T cells in localized non-small cell lung cancer. Study conclusions and caveats: Uninvolved adjacent lung showed the highest T cell clonality, exceeding tumor. Tumor samples were not multi-region, leaving intratumor heterogeneity unexcluded.

TCRdb keeps only in-frame clones here, not all; method: immunoSEQ multiplex PCR. Of around 140,000 clones listed, roughly 90% were seen once; the top ten hold around 1.7%. This clonotype was obtained from a female donor older than 55 with stage I lung adenocarcinoma. Material: peripheral blood, obtained before any cancer treatment. V is TRBV5-4 and J is TRBJ1-2, with unresolved D. CDR3 amino acids: CASSLAGGRVRGYTF. The CDR3 nucleotides are TGTGCCAGCAGCTTGGCGGGAGGAAGGGTGCGTGGCTACACCTTC.